This TCR beta chain was sequenced during a study of blood T cell repertoires in COVID-19. The wider study: T cells, B-cell-depleted T cells, or PBMCs provided the cDNA or gDNA that served as material.

Ages ranged from about 18 to 89 years, with residence in some 25 US areas. As handled by the study authors: Reference gene primer amplification gave estimated nucleated cell counts. TCRdb's table, derived via immunoSEQ multiplex PCR, lists solely in-frame clones and lacks some. That table supplies the V and J calls and clone size; D and trimming were determined from the DNA. Counted here are 200,000 to 250,000 clones, roughly nine tenths occurring once; the ten biggest clones make up approximately 3.1%. Germline loops: CDR1 KGHDR, CDR2 SFDVKD. The V end lost 4 bases, the J end lost 0 bases, and 13 bases lay between the germline ends. The CDR3 is made up of 16 amino acids.

The sequence came from a woman in her 50s in a cohort exposed to, infected with or recovered from COVID-19 (not recorded which). Sequencing input: PBMCs or T cells enriched from blood (not recorded which). The genes are TRBV24-1 and TRBJ2-3; D might be TRBD1 (5 bases). The CDR3 loop reads CATSDRGDSSTDTQYF. CDR3 bases: TGTGCCACCAGTGACCGCGGAGACAGTAGCACAGATACGCAGTATTTT.